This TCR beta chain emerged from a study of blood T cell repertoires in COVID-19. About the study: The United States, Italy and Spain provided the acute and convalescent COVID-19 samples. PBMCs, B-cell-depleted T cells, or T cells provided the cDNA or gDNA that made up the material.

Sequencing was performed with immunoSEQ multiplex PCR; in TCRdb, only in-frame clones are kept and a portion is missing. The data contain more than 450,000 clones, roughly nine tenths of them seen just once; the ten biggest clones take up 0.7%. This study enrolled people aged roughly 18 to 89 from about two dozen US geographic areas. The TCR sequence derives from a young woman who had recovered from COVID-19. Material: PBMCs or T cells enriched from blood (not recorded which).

Here the CDR3 DNA reads TGTGCCAGCAGCTTCCGGAGTAGCGGGGGCATGAAGGAGACCCAGTACTTC. This codes for CASSFRSSGGMKETQYF. The genes are TRBV7-9 and TRBJ2-5, with 9 bases aligning to TRBD2. Germline lookup yields CDR1 SEHNR and CDR2 FQNEAQ (reference sequence). This CDR3 spans 17 amino acids. V lost 3 bases, J lost 5 bases, and 13 bases stayed unmatched.